This is a list of T cell receptor beta chains from one sample in a study of PD-L1 blockade in urothelial cancer. Here immunoSEQ multiplex PCR was the method, and the copy in TCRdb shows in-frame clones only, minus some. The sample records around 30,000 clones, approximately 79% being singletons. The sequences come from PBMCs, collected around atezolizumab (anti-PD-L1) treatment. The receptors were gathered from a man aged 45-65 years with urothelial cancer. Both conserved end residues are part of each CDR3. Each record gives: V gene, CDR3 protein.

TRBV18 | CASSPLSGRVAGTEAFF
TRBV9 | CASSVGGTGVSGNTIYF
TRBV5-4 | CASSLDWTGGQYF
TRBV7-9 | CASSFSSGANVLTF
TRBV10-1 | CASSSQGGETQYF
TRBV10-3 | CAISGTRGSYNEQFF
TRBV14 | CASSQRALAVYTGELFF
TRBV5-1 | CASSLLQGVGGDTQYF
TRBV7-3 | CASSSPGGGRPTDTQYF
TRBV5-1 | CASSLDPTGNQPQHF
TRBV7-9 | CASTRRGTGGTDTQYF
TRBV9 | CASSVGTTPGNTIYF
TRBV5-1 | CASSLAGTANYGYTF
TRBV15 | CATSTRDTGELFF
TRBV28 | CASSFRDRGRGYTF
TRBV5-1 | CASRRPGGTDTQYF
TRBV7-9 | CASSLPFSGANVLTF
TRBV4-1 | CASSQDYEYGVGSTEAFF
TRBV28 | CASSLTRTLQPQHF
TRBV6-1 | CASSDRGKNTEAFF
TRBV27 | CASSFGQGRATGELFF
TRBV19 | CASSGGLAGTDTQYF
TRBV9 | CASSVGVAGGTDTQYF
TRBV1 | CTSSQIAGRSYNEQFF
TRBV19 | CASSIRGMNTEAFF
TRBV19 | CASNLQQGNQPQHF
TRBV19 | CASSPADSTDTQYF
TRBV29-1 | CSSEKSGTDTQYF
TRBV27 | CASSSISVTGSYGYTF
TRBV2 | CASRVGRGRSEKLFF
TRBV5-6 | CASSGRIRQGTTEAFF
TRBV5-6 | CASSLGRSTDTQYF
TRBV4-1 | CASSQVGSEKLFF
TRBV23-1 | CASSAPSRDKGKLFF
TRBV5-1 | CASSFTGKETQYF
TRBV6-5 | CASISGGGIKNEQFF
TRBV5-1 | CASSLEAGVSGELFF
TRBV5-1 | CASSLEGSPYEQYF
TRBV7-2 | CASRLGLTEAFF
TRBV30 | CAWTGQSSYNEQFF
TRBV27 | CASSFRGQSTYEQYF
TRBV2 | CASSLQGIQGTQYF
TRBV7-9 | CASSRDLIYNEQFF
TRBV6-1 | CASSVTGQILGGYTF
TRBV27 | CASSLSSGSFTEQFF
TRBV6-5 | CASSDLRGRGYTF
TRBV14 | CASSLGAPLGTQYF
TRBV6-1 | CASRGQGYTEAFF
TRBV19 | CASSISLIGATTNEKLFF
TRBV5-1 | CASSLTGARSGQPQHF
TRBV27 | CASRNSGGAYNEQFF
TRBV28 | CASSSYPGQGDGYTF
TRBV4-2 | CASSQFAGQGANTEAFF
TRBV9 | CASSDRDSYEQYF
TRBV2 | CASQQGTYNEQFF
TRBV5-4 | CASSPGGSLDTQYF
TRBV28 | CASSPSAGGPFETQYF
TRBV19 | CASSAGRSGETQYF
TRBV5-1 | CASSLSGDQPQHF